Presented here are 14 T cell receptor beta chains from one specimen sequenced in a study of cytomegalovirus exposure and HLA in healthy donors (TCRdb year 2017). Library preparation was by the immunoSEQ multiplex PCR assay. The multiplex PCR relied on a mix of 60 forward primers for TCR Vbeta segments and 13 reverse primers for TCR Jbeta segments. TCRdb took this table from immuneACCESS and kept in-frame rearrangements with V and J called. Such tables lack part of the clones; where checked against another copy, unresolved V genes explain under half of the gap, and the rest is unexplained. The sample table shows approximately 210,000 clones, and roughly 77% are seen once. The ten largest clonotypes hold nearly 0.4% of the sample. Sequences were obtained from PBMCs. Every receptor here comes from a male donor in good health and CMV-seropositive.

The genes are TRBV6-4 and TRBJ2-5; 7 bases are shared with TRBD1. J gave up 9 bases and V 5 bases, and 9 bases lay outside the gene matches. This CDR3 is built from 13 residues. The germline V gene encodes CDR1 MRHNA and CDR2 SNTAGT. In DNA, the CDR3 is TGTGCCAGCAGTAGAACAGGGGACGAGGCCCAGTACTTC. Its protein product is CASSRTGDEAQYF.

This clone was found a few times. This chain uses TRBV10-1 with TRBJ2-5; 7 nucleotides align to TRBD1. J lost 3 bases, V lost 4 bases, and 2 bases had no gene match. Germline assignment: CDR1 WNHNN and CDR2 SYGVQD (reference sequence). The CDR3 length is 13 residues. The DNA of the CDR3 is TGCGCCAGCAGTGTGGGACAGAAAGAGACCCAGTACTTC. Amino acid sequence: CASSVGQKETQYF.

The chain links TRBV5-5 to TRBJ2-7, with TRBD1 identical over 7 bases. The CDR3 sequence is 15 residues long. Germline CDR1 reads SGHKS; CDR2 reads YYEKEE (reference sequence). Unmatched junction bases numbered 7, after V lost 4 bases and J lost 0 bases. CDR3 nucleotide sequence: TGTGCCAGCAGCCGCCGGGACAGAGACTCCTACGAGCAGTACTTC. As protein: CASSRRDRDSYEQYF.

V is TRBV5-5 and J is TRBJ2-5, with D unclear. Germline-derived CDR1 and CDR2 are SGHKS and YYEKEE (reference sequence). The V gene lost 0 bases and the J gene lost 0 bases, with 6 bases spanning the gap. This CDR3 comprises 14 residues. In nucleotides, the CDR3 is TGTGCCAGCAGCTTGGGGCAGAACCAAGAGACCCAGTACTTC. This encodes CASSLGQNQETQYF.

V and J are TRBV4-1 and TRBJ1-5; tentative D call: TRBD1 (5 bases). The CDR3 spans 15 residues. CDR1 MGHRA and CDR2 YSYEKL come from the germline V gene. Trimming cost V 2 bases and J 1 base, with 9 bases left between them. CDR3 in DNA: TGCGCCAGCAGCCAACCGGGGGACAGCAATCAGCCCCAGCATTTT. Translated, it gives CASSQPGDSNQPQHF.

The chain has TRBV5-5 and TRBJ2-7; maybe TRBD2 (7 bases). The CDR3 is 16 residues long. Germline CDR1 SGHKS, CDR2 YYEKEE (reference sequence). Trimming pared 3 bases from V and 2 bases from J, leaving 18 bases between. CDR3 loop: CASSSVGGANTYEQYF. The CDR3, as DNA: TGTGCCAGCAGCTCGGTAGGGGGGGCGAATACCTACGAGCAGTACTTC.

The J gene is TRBJ2-3, the V gene TRBV11-1, with a possible D match to TRBD1 (6 bases). From germline, CDR1 is SGHAT and CDR2 FQDESV (reference sequence). V was cut by 3 bases and J by 2 bases, with 12 bases left in between. This CDR3 is built from 15 residues. CDR3 sequence reads: CASSFSDSNTDTQYF. CDR3 coding DNA: TGTGCCAGCAGCTTCTCGGACAGTAACACAGATACGCAGTATTTT.

This rearrangement joins TRBV6-1 to TRBJ2-7, with 7 bases aligning to TRBD1. V trimming: 8 bases; J trimming: 3 bases; junction bases outside the gene matches: 7. Germline CDR1 reads MNHNS; CDR2 reads SASEGT. The CDR3 contains 13 residues. Here the CDR3 DNA reads TGTGCCAGCTGTCGGACAGGCGGCTACGAGCAGTACTTC. It specifies CASCRTGGYEQYF.

This chain uses TRBV6-5 with TRBJ2-7; TRBD1 matches at 7 bases. The J segment lost 2 bases and the V segment lost 2 bases, leaving 6 bases of the junction unmatched. Looked up from germline, CDR1 is MNHEY and CDR2 is SVGAGI. The CDR3 runs 15 residues. CDR3 nucleotides: TGTGCCAGCAGTTACGTTCAGGGGGAAACCTACGAGCAGTACTTC. Amino acids: CASSYVQGETYEQYF.

The V and J genes are TRBV28 and TRBJ2-2, with TRBD2 as a possible D gene (5 bases). This CDR3 comprises 14 residues. The V gene's germline CDR1 is MDHEN and CDR2 SYDVKM. Trimming stripped 8 bases from V and 3 bases from J, with 13 bases between. The DNA of the CDR3 is TGTGCCAGCGTCGCGGGCCTTTACACCGGGGAGCTGTTTTTT. Amino acid sequence: CASVAGLYTGELFF.

CDR3 region: CASSIAGVDYEQYF. CDR3 DNA sequence: TGTGCCAGTAGTATCGCGGGAGTAGACTACGAGCAGTACTTC. The chain uses TRBV19 and TRBJ2-7; TRBD2 agrees at 7 bases. The CDR3 is 14 residues long. V gave up 3 bases and J gave up 3 bases; unmatched junction bases: 5. Germline-derived CDR1 and CDR2 are LNHDA and SQIVND (reference sequence).

The genes are TRBV18 and TRBJ2-5; perhaps TRBD2 as D (5 bases). The germline V gene has CDR1 KGHSH and CDR2 LQKENI. Trimming cost V 6 bases and J 5 bases, with 16 bases left between them. The CDR3 totals 14 residues. The CDR3 loop reads CASSPGINEETQYF. The DNA of the CDR3 is TGTGCCAGCTCTCCCGGGATTAATGAGGAGACCCAGTACTTC.

The rearrangement uses TRBV5-8 and TRBJ2-5; 7 bases are a match to TRBD1. The ends lost 0 bases at V and 5 bases at J; junction bases unmatched: 7. Germline V gives CDR1 SGHTS, CDR2 YDEGEE. This CDR3 is built from 15 residues. The chain's CDR3 is CASSLGDRAKETQYF. CDR3 nucleotides: TGTGCCAGCAGCTTGGGCGACAGGGCGAAGGAGACCCAGTACTTC.

The chain joins TRBV6-1 to TRBJ1-1; D possibly corresponds to TRBD1 (6 bases). Germline V lookup: CDR1 MNHNS, CDR2 SASEGT. The CDR3 totals 14 residues. V lost 6 bases to trimming and J lost 0 bases, with 11 bases between them. CDR3 sequence: CASRTQGVNTEAFF. CDR3 DNA sequence: TGTGCCAGCAGAACACAGGGCGTGAACACTGAAGCTTTCTTT.